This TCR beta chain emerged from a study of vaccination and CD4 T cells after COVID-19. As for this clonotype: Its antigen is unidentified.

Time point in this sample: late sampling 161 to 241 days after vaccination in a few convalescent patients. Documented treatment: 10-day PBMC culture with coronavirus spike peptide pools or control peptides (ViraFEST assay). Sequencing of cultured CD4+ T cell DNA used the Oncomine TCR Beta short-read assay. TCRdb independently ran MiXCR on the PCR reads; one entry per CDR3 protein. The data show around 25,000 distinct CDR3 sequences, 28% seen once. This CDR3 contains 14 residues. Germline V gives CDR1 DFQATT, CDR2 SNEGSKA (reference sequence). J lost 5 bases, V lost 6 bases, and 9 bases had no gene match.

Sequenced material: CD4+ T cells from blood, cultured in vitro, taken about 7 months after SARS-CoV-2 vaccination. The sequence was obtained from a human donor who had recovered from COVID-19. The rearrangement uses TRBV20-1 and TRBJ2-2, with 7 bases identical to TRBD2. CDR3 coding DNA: TGCAGTGCCCAGGTGCCGCGGGGGACCGGGGAGCTGTTTTTT. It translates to CSAQVPRGTGELFF.